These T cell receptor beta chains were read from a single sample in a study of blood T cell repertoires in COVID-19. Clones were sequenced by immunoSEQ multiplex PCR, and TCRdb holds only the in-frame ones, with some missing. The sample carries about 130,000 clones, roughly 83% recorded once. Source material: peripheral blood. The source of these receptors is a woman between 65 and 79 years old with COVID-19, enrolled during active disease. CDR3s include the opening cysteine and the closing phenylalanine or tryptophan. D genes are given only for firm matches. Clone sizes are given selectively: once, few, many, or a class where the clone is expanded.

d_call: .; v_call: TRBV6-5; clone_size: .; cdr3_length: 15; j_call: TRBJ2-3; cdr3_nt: TGTGCCAGCAGCAGCTGGGGGGACCGCACAGATACGCAGTATTTT; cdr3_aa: CASSSWGDRTDTQYF
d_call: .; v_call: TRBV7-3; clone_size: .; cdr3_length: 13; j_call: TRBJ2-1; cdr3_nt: TGTGCCAGCAGCTTAAGCGGAGGGTATGAGCAGTTCTTC; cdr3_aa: CASSLSGGYEQFF
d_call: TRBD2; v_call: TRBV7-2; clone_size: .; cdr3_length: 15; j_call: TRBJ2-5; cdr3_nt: TGTGCCAGCAGCTTAATGGCGGGGGAGGGGGAGACCCAGTACTTC; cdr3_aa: CASSLMAGEGETQYF
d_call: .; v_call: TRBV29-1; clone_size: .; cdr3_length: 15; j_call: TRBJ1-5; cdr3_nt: TGCAGCGTTGCGGAGGGGAGAGGTAGCAATCAGCCCCAGCATTTT; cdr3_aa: CSVAEGRGSNQPQHF
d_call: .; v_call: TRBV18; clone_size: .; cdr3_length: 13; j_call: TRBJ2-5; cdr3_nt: TGTGCCAGCTCACCAGGCAGGGAAGAGACCCAGTACTTC; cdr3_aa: CASSPGREETQYF
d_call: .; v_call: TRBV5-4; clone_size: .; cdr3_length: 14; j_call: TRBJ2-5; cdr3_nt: TGTGCCAGCAGCTTGGAGTCCGCCGGGGAGACCCAGTACTTC; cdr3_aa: CASSLESAGETQYF
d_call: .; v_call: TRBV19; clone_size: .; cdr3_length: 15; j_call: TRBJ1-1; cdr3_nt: TGTGCCAGTCGTCGGGGACACGAAATCAGGACTGAAGCTTTCTTT; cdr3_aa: CASRRGHEIRTEAFF
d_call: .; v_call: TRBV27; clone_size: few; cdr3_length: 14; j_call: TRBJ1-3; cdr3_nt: TGTGCCAGCGTGGACAGACCTTCTGGAAACACCATATATTTT; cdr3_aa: CASVDRPSGNTIYF
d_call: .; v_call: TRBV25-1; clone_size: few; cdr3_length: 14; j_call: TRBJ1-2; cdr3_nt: TGTGCCAGCAGTGGAGGCTGGGGCGGCTATGGCTACACCTTC; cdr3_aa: CASSGGWGGYGYTF
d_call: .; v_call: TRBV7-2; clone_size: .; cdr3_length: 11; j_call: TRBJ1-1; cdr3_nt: TGTGCCAGCAGCTTATCTCCTCGGGCTTTCTTT; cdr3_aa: CASSLSPRAFF
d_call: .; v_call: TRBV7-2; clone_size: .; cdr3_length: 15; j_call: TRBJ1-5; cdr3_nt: TGTGCCAGCAGCGGGGCCAGTCTTCCCAATCAGCCCCAGCATTTT; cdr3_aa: CASSGASLPNQPQHF
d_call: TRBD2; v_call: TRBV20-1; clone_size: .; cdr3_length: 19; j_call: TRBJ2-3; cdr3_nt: TGCAGTGCTAGTTGGCCGCCGGGGGAGGCACTAGCGGGCCGGGATACGCAGTATTTT; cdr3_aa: CSASWPPGEALAGRDTQYF
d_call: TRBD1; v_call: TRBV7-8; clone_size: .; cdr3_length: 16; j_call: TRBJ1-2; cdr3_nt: TGTGCCAGCAGCTTAGTGTGGACAGGGGGCGACTATGGCTACACCTTC; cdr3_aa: CASSLVWTGGDYGYTF
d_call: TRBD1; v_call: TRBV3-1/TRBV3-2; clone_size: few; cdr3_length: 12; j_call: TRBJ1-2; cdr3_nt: TGTGCCAGCAGCTCCTCAGGGGGAGGCTACACCTTC; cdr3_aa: CASSSSGGGYTF
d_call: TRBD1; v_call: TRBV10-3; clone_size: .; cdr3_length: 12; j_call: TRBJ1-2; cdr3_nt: TGTGCCATCAGAGACCGGGACAGCGGCTACACCTTC; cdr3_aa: CAIRDRDSGYTF
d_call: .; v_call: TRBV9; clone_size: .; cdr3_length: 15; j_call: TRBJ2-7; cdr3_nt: TGTGCCAGCAGCGTAGGGCAGGGGATCTCCTACGAGCAGTACTTC; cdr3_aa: CASSVGQGISYEQYF
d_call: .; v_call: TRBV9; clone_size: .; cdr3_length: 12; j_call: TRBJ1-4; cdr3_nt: TGTGCCAGCAGCGATGGCGGTGAAAAACTGTTTTTT; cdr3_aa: CASSDGGEKLFF
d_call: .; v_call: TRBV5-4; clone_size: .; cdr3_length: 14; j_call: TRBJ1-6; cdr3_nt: TGTGCCAGCAGCCGGACTCTGGATAATTCACCCCTCCACTTT; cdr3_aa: CASSRTLDNSPLHF
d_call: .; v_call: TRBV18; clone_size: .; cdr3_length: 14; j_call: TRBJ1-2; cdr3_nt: TGTGCCAGCTCACCAGGAGGGGTTTACTATGGCTACACCTTC; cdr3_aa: CASSPGGVYYGYTF
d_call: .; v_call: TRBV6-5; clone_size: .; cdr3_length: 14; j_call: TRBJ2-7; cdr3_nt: TGTGCCAGCAGAGACAGGTCCCCTCCCTACGAGCAGTACTTC; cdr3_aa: CASRDRSPPYEQYF
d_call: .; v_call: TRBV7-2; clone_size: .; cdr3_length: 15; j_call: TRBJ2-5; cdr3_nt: TGTGCCAGCAGCTTAGGCGGGTCCCCTCAAGAGACCCAGTACTTC; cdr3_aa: CASSLGGSPQETQYF
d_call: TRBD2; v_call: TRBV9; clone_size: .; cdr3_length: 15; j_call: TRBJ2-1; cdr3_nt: TGTGCCAGCAGCGTTCTGGCGGGGGGAATGGGTGAGCAGTTCTTC; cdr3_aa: CASSVLAGGMGEQFF
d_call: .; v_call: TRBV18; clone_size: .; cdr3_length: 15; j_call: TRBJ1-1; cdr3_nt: TGTGCCAGCTCACCGCCGGGTGGCGGGAACACTGAAGCTTTCTTT; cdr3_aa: CASSPPGGGNTEAFF
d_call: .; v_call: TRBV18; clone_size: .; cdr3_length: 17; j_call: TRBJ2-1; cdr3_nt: TGTGCCAGCTCCCCATCAATGAGCCGGCGGAGGTACAATGAGCAGTTCTTC; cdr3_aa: CASSPSMSRRRYNEQFF
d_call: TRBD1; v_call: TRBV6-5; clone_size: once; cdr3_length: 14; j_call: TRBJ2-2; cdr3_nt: TGTGCCACTCTGACAGGGCCCAGCACCGGGGAGCTGTTTTTT; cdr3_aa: CATLTGPSTGELFF
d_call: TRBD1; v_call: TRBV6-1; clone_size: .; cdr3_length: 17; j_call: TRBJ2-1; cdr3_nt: TGTGCCAGCAGTGAAACTGGCGGGACAGGGGGCTACAATGAGCAGTTCTTC; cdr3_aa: CASSETGGTGGYNEQFF
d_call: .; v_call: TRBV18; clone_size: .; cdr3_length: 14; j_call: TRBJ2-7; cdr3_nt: TGTGCCAGCTCACCCGGAGCAGCCAACGACGAGCAGTACTTC; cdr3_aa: CASSPGAANDEQYF
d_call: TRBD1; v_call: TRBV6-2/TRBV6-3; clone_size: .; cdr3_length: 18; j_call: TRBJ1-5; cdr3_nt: TGTGCCAGCAGCCGACAGGGCGCGACACCGAAAAGCAATCAGCCCCAGCATTTT; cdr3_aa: CASSRQGATPKSNQPQHF
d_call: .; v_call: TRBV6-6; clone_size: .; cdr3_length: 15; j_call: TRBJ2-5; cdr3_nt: TGTGCCAGCAGTTACTTGGTGGGCCTACAAGAGACCCAGTACTTC; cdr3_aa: CASSYLVGLQETQYF
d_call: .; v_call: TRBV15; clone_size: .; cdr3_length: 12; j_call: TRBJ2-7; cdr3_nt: TGTGCCACCAGACAGGCGGCCTACGAGCAGTACTTC; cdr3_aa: CATRQAAYEQYF
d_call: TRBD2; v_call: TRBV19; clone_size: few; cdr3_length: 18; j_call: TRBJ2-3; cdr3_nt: TGTGCCAGTAGTATAGCGCTAGCGGGGGGACCTAGCACAGATACGCAGTATTTT; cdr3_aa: CASSIALAGGPSTDTQYF
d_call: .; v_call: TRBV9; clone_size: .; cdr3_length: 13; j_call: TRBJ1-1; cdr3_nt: TGTGCCAGCAGCTCACACGAGAACACTGAAGCTTTCTTT; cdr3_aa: CASSSHENTEAFF